Reported below is one TCR beta chain. This CDR3 is missing its conserved last phenylalanine or tryptophan, likely due to a read error. This record belongs to a study of cytomegalovirus exposure and HLA in healthy donors. PCR primers comprised 60 Vbeta and 13 Jbeta primers. Profiling relied on immunoSEQ multiplex PCR, and the TCRdb table lists in-frame clones only, not all of them. The sample carries around 100,000 clones, nearly 80% recorded once. Looked up from germline, CDR1 is LNHDA and CDR2 is SQIVND (reference sequence). With V trimmed by 3 bases and J by 1 base, 4 bases remained unmatched. The CDR3 runs 15 residues.

The sample taken for sequencing was PBMCs. This receptor was taken from a man between 60 and 70 years old in good health and CMV-seropositive. The rearrangement links TRBV19 to TRBJ2-7, with TRBD1 matching over 9 bases. The CDR3 DNA reads as TGTGCCAGTAGTATCACCGGGACAGGGTCCTACGAGCAGTACTCC. The encoded protein is CASSITGTGSYEQYS.